This TCR beta chain was sequenced in a study of a mutant IDH1 vaccine in newly diagnosed glioma. Study information: Treated individuals were about 62% male and about 38% female, averaging approximately 40 years of age. Before enrollment, the patients had been treated with radiotherapy alone, temozolomide alone, or both together. Most of them had received both. Study-level results: Changes in the top peripheral T cell clonotypes seemingly had no bearing on pseudoprogression.

The sample's time point: baseline, week 1 (first vaccination visit). As to treatment: pre-vaccination baseline after standard-of-care therapy. Turning to this clone: Its target is not known.

TCRdb's table, derived via immunoSEQ multiplex PCR, lists solely in-frame clones and lacks some. The sample includes nearly 50,000 clones, 86% of them seen just once. V lost 1 base to trimming and J lost 5 bases, with 23 bases between them. The CDR3 is made up of 18 amino acids. Germline V lookup: CDR1 SGHDN, CDR2 FVKESK. The sample in question was PBMCs, obtained from a glioma patient treated with radiotherapy, temozolomide or both. The chain is built from TRBV14 and TRBJ2-5; tentative D call: TRBD2 (6 bases). The receptor was derived from a middle-aged man with glioma. This CDR3 reads CASSQGGVLERIAETQYF. The DNA of the CDR3 is TGTGCCAGCAGCCAAGGGGGGGTTCTCGAGCGGATTGCGGAGACCCAGTACTTC.